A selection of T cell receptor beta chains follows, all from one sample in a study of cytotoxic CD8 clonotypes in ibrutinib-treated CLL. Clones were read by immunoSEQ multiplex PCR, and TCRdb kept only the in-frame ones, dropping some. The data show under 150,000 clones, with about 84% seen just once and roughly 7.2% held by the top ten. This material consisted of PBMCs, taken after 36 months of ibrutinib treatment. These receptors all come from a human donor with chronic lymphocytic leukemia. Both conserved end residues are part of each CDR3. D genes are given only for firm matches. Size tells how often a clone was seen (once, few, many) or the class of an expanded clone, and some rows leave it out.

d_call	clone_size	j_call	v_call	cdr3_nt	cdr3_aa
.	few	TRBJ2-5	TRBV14	TGTGCCAGCAGCCAAGGACTAGTGGGGGAGACCCAGTACTTC	CASSQGLVGETQYF
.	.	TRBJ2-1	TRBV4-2	TGTGCCAGCAGCCCCGATTTGGAAACTTACAATGAGCAGTTCTTC	CASSPDLETYNEQFF
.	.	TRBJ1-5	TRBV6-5	TGTGCCAGCAGGCAGGGCACCAATAGCAATCAGCCCCAGCATTTT	CASRQGTNSNQPQHF
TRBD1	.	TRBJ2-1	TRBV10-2	TGCGCCAGCGGCCCGGGACAGGGGGCATCCTACAATGAGCAGTTCTTC	CASGPGQGASYNEQFF
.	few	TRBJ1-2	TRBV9	TGTGCCAGCAGTGATAACGGGCGGGGCGACTATGGCTACACCTTC	CASSDNGRGDYGYTF
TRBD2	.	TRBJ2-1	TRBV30	TGTGCCTGGAATGAGCGTCAAGCGGGAGGCCCCACGGGGCTCTTC	CAWNERQAGGPTGLF
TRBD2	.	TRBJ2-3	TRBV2	TGTGCCAGCAGGACCACTAGCGGGAGGGCCGGAGATACGCAGTATTTT	CASRTTSGRAGDTQYF
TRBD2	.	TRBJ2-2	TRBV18	TGTGCCAGCTCACCACCTAACGGGAGGTCTATCGGGGAGCTGTTTTTT	CASSPPNGRSIGELFF
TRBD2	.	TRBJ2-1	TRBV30	TGTGCCACCTTTGTCGGGGCGCGGGGGAATGAGCAGTTCTTC	CATFVGARGNEQFF
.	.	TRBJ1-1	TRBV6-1	TGTGCCAGCAGTGCCCGTTTCTCAGGGCCTATGAACACTGAAGCTTTCTTT	CASSARFSGPMNTEAFF
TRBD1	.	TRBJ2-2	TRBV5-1	TGCGCCAGCAGCTTGAGGGACAGGGGGCGCGTGAACACCGGGGAGCTGTTTTTT	CASSLRDRGRVNTGELFF
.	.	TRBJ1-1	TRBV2	TGTGCCAGCAGGCGTCAGGGAAGGACTGAAGCTTTCTTT	CASRRQGRTEAFF
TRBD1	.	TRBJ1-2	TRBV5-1	TGCGCCAGCAGCCCCGGACAGGGGGCCTGGTATGGCTACACCTTC	CASSPGQGAWYGYTF
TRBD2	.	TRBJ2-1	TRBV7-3	TGTGCCAGCAGCTCCCCGGGACTAGCGGGAATCAATGAGCAGTTCTTC	CASSSPGLAGINEQFF
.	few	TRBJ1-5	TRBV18	TGTGCCAGCTCACCCTTATCCGCGAATCAGCCCCAGCATTTT	CASSPLSANQPQHF
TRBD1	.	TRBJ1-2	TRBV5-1	TGCGCCAGCAGCTCGGGACAGGTACCCGGCTACACCTTC	CASSSGQVPGYTF
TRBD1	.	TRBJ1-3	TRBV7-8	TGTGCCAGCAGCCGCTTAAGGGACAGGGCCGACAATTCTGGAAACACCATATATTTT	CASSRLRDRADNSGNTIYF
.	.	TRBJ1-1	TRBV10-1	TGCGCCAGCTCGGCAGGAACCTTGAACACTGAAGCTTTCTTT	CASSAGTLNTEAFF
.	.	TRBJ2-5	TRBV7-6	TGTGCCAGCAGCTCCCCACCGTACCAAGAGACCCAGTACTTC	CASSSPPYQETQYF
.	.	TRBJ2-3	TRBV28	TGTGCCAGCAACCCAGGGTCCCTTGATACGCAGTATTTT	CASNPGSLDTQYF
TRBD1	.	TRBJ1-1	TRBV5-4	TGTGCCAGCAGGATGACAGGGACCACTGAAGCTTTCTTT	CASRMTGTTEAFF
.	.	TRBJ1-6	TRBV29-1	TGCAGCGTTGAAGATTTCGAGGGTGGAACCCTCCACTTT	CSVEDFEGGTLHF
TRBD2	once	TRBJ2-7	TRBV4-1	TGCGCCAGCAGCCAAGCCCCCGGACTAGCTACGGCAGCGCAGTACTTC	CASSQAPGLATAAQYF
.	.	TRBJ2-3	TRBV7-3	TGTGCCAGCAGCTTAAATAGGCTAGCCGCAGATACGCAGTATTTT	CASSLNRLAADTQYF
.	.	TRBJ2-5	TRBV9	TGTGCCAGCAGCGTAGGTGTAAGGGAGACCCAGTACTTC	CASSVGVRETQYF
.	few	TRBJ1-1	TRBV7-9	TGTGCCAGCAGCTTCGGTACAGGGAACACTGAAGCTTTCTTT	CASSFGTGNTEAFF
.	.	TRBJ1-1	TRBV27	TGTGCCAGCAGTTTAGGAGAGAACACTGAAGCTTTCTTT	CASSLGENTEAFF
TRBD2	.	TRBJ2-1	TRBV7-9	TGTGCCAGCAGCTTAACCTACCGGGGGAGGGGCAATGAGCAGTTCTTC	CASSLTYRGRGNEQFF
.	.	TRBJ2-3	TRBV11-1	TGTGCCAGCAGCCGAAGCGCGAGCACAGATACGCAGTATTTT	CASSRSASTDTQYF
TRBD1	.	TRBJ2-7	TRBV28	TGTGCCAGCAGTTTTAGGGGGCCTAGCTCCTACGAGCAGTACTTC	CASSFRGPSSYEQYF
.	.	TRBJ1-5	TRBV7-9	TGTGCCAGCACCTTCTCGGGTTTCAATCAGCCCCAGCATTTT	CASTFSGFNQPQHF
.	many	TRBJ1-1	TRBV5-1	TGCGCCAGCAGCAACGGACAGCCGAACACTGAAGCTTTCTTT	CASSNGQPNTEAFF